This T cell receptor (beta chain) originates from a study of T cells expressing NK-cell markers. Study details: Eight donors were sequenced, of whom seven were HCMV-seropositive, while the remaining one was HCMV-seronegative.

This CDR3 spans 14 amino acids. What made the TCR beta cDNA was 5'RACE template switching with UMIs. TCRdb re-analyzed the 5' RACE reads; it lists each CDR3 protein once, without DNA. The table counts 550,000 or so distinct CDR3 sequences; around 3.3% lies in the top ten. The chain recombines TRBV12-3 or TRBV12-4 with TRBJ2-7; without DNA, the TCRdb call of TRBD1 cannot be checked. Sequencing was done on a sample of blood T cells: a sorted CD56 or NKG2C T cell subset, CD4+ or CD8+ T cells, or bulk PBMC T cells (not recorded which). This TCR came from a man aged 18 to 35 in good health. The CDR3 sequence: CASTTNPGGSEQYF.